Listed below are T cell receptor beta chains from one sample, sequenced in a study of T cell responses to AZD1222 COVID-19 vaccine. Assay: immunoSEQ multiplex PCR; the TCRdb copy retains only in-frame clones and omits some. The sample lists more than 120,000 clones, roughly 89% occurring once. The sample was peripheral blood, taken 28 days after the second AZD1222 dose. These receptors were collected from an adult who received the AZD1222 COVID-19 vaccine. Both conserved end residues are part of each CDR3. The order of the fields is J gene, D gene, V gene, clone size, CDR3 DNA, CDR3 protein. A D gene is named only where the DNA matches it firmly. Part of the rows lack a size; the others show once, few, many or a class for expanded clones.

TRBJ1-2 | TRBD1 | TRBV28 | NA | TGTGCCAGCAATCCATTAACCGGGACAGGGGACGACTATGGCTACACCTTC | CASNPLTGTGDDYGYTF
TRBJ2-5 | TRBD1 | TRBV5-1 | NA | TGCGCCAGCAGCTTCGTGAGCCCAGGGGGAGAGACCCAGTACTTC | CASSFVSPGGETQYF
TRBJ2-7 | NA | TRBV7-2 | NA | TGTGCCAGCAGCTTAGATGGGGTCCTCTCCTACGAGCAGTACTTC | CASSLDGVLSYEQYF
TRBJ2-7 | NA | TRBV6-5 | once | TGTGCCAGCAGTCGGGACCTCCCGAGCTCCTACGAGCAGTACTTC | CASSRDLPSSYEQYF
TRBJ1-2 | NA | TRBV6-5 | NA | TGTGCCAGCAGTTACTCGGGGGATGGCTACACCTTC | CASSYSGDGYTF
TRBJ2-1 | TRBD2 | TRBV7-2 | NA | TGTGCCAGCAGCTTGGTGGGACTAGCGGGAAGGAATGAGCAGTTCTTC | CASSLVGLAGRNEQFF
TRBJ2-5 | NA | TRBV18 | NA | TGTGCCAGCTCAGAAGGGGAGACCCAGTACTTC | CASSEGETQYF
TRBJ2-3 | NA | TRBV18 | NA | TGTGCCAGCTCAGATCGATACGGCACAGATACGCAGTATTTT | CASSDRYGTDTQYF
TRBJ2-2 | NA | TRBV5-6 | NA | TGTGCCAGCAGCTTATACAGCTACACCGGGGAGCTGTTTTTT | CASSLYSYTGELFF
TRBJ1-6 | NA | TRBV2 | NA | TGTGCCAGCAGGGAGAACGTTTTCTATAATTCACCCCTCCACTTT | CASRENVFYNSPLHF
TRBJ1-1 | NA | TRBV18 | NA | TGTGCCAGCTCACCCTCTCACACTGAAGCTTTCTTT | CASSPSHTEAFF
TRBJ1-6 | TRBD1 | TRBV28 | NA | TGTGCCAGCAGTATTAGACAGGGGGACCATTCACCCCTCCACTTT | CASSIRQGDHSPLHF
TRBJ1-5 | NA | TRBV7-8 | NA | TGTGCCAGCAGCCTGCGACGGAGCAATCAGCCCCAGCATTTT | CASSLRRSNQPQHF
TRBJ1-3 | NA | TRBV5-5 | NA | TGTGCCAGCAGCTCCCAGGCACACTCCTACTCTGGAAACACCATATATTTT | CASSSQAHSYSGNTIYF
TRBJ2-7 | NA | TRBV9 | NA | TGTGCCAGCAGCGGCGGGACAGAAAGCGGGAGTTGGTACGAGCAGTACTTC | CASSGGTESGSWYEQYF
TRBJ1-2 | NA | TRBV4-2 | NA | TGTGCCAGCAGCCGCGGGATAGAAGAAAGGGACACCTTC | CASSRGIEERDTF
TRBJ2-2 | NA | TRBV11-3 | NA | TGTGCCAGCAGCCAAAGCACCATCGCTCAATCGGCTGGGGAGCTGTTTTTT | CASSQSTIAQSAGELFF
TRBJ2-5 | NA | TRBV4-3 | NA | TGCGCCAGCAGCCAGAGTGGTCGAGAGACCCAGTACTTC | CASSQSGRETQYF
TRBJ1-3 | NA | TRBV5-8 | NA | TGTGCCAGCAGCTTGTTCATGGGAAACTCTGGAAACACCATATATTTT | CASSLFMGNSGNTIYF
TRBJ1-4 | TRBD1 | TRBV28 | NA | TGTGCCAGCAGATTTCCCGGGACAGGGAAGGAAAAACTGTTTTTT | CASRFPGTGKEKLFF